The 5 T cell receptor beta chains below come from one sample, sequenced in a study of cytotoxic CD8 clonotypes in ibrutinib-treated CLL. Only in-frame clones appear in the TCRdb table, and some are missing; sequencing was by immunoSEQ multiplex PCR. The sample carries about 140,000 clones, around 84% recorded once. Source: PBMCs, taken after 36 months of ibrutinib treatment. These receptors came from a human donor with chronic lymphocytic leukemia.

The V gene is TRBV5-4, the J gene TRBJ2-5; no definite D call. The germline V and J ends were trimmed by 0 bases and 0 bases, with 6 bases remaining between them. CDR1 SGHNT and CDR2 YYREEE come from the germline V gene (reference sequence). This CDR3 comprises 14 residues. CDR3 region: CASSLARNQETQYF. The DNA for the CDR3 is TGTGCCAGCAGCTTGGCGAGGAACCAAGAGACCCAGTACTTC.

The chain links TRBV2 to TRBJ1-3, with 9 bases lining up with TRBD1. CDR1 is SNHLY, CDR2 FYNNEI, per germline. The CDR3 runs to 13 residues. J was trimmed by 4 bases and V by 9 bases; bases with no gene match: 4. The CDR3 here is CARTGGGGNTIYF. CDR3 sequence (DNA): TGTGCCAGGACAGGGGGAGGAGGAAACACCATATATTTT.

The J gene is TRBJ2-5, the V gene TRBV6-1; no reliable D call. Deletions cut 6 bases from V and 0 bases from J, with 11 bases between. CDR1 and CDR2 (germline): MNHNS, SASEGT. The CDR3 length is 14 residues. CDR3 nucleotide sequence: TGTGCCAGCAGCCTTGGACGGAACCAAGAGACCCAGTACTTC. It yields the protein CASSLGRNQETQYF.

The gene calls are TRBV4-2 and TRBJ1-5; 7 bases align to TRBD1. Germline CDR1 and CDR2: LGHNA and YNFKEQ. The trim removed 0 bases at V and 9 bases at J, leaving 8 bases unmatched. The CDR3 sequence is 15 residues long. The CDR3 DNA sequence: TGTGCCAGCAGCCAAGATAGGGACAGCCTCCGGCCCCAGCATTTT. It codes for CASSQDRDSLRPQHF.

The chain employs TRBV5-5 and TRBJ1-5; D is possibly TRBD1 (5 bases). Germline CDR1 SGHKS, CDR2 YYEKEE (reference sequence). The V and J ends lost 2 bases and 5 bases respectively, with 8 bases between them. There are 13 residues in the CDR3. The CDR3 DNA reads as TGTGCCAGCAGCTTCGACAGCGATCAGCCCCAGCATTTT. It encodes CASSFDSDQPQHF.